These T cell receptor beta chains were read from a single sample in a study of post-analysis software for immune sequencing data. Each CDR3 protein is one row after TCRdb ran MiXCR on the PCR reads. The top ten hold 7.5% to 8.5% of the sample, which has 350,000 to 450,000 distinct CDR3 sequences, 39% seen once. The sequenced material came from blood. These receptors came from a girl aged 2-10 years with multiple sclerosis. CDR3s include the opening cysteine and the closing phenylalanine or tryptophan. Fields, in order: V gene, J gene, clone size, D gene, CDR3 protein, CDR3 DNA. A D gene is named only where the DNA matches it firmly. Size is stated for part of the rows, as once, few or many counts, or as a class when the clone is expanded.

TRBV20-1	TRBJ2-1	few	.	CSARDRGGTYNEQFF	TGCAGTGCTAGAGATAGGGGCGGGACCTACAATGAGCAGTTCTTC
TRBV7-2	TRBJ2-4	.	TRBD2	CASSSRGEGIQYF	TGTGCCAGCAGCTCCCGGGGGGAAGGCATTCAGTACTTC
TRBV5-1	TRBJ2-7	.	TRBD2	CASSLAPLAGAYEQYF	TGCGCCAGCAGCCTGGCCCCCCTAGCGGGTGCCTACGAGCAGTACTTC
TRBV28	TRBJ2-7	few	.	CASSFRGRTAYEQYF	TGTGCCAGCAGTTTTCGGGGGCGGACCGCCTACGAGCAGTACTTC
TRBV28	TRBJ2-1	few	TRBD1	CASSLPGTGNNEQFF	TGTGCCAGCAGTCTCCCCGGGACAGGGAACAATGAGCAGTTCTTC
TRBV6-6	TRBJ2-7	few	TRBD1	CASRTPDRRPYEQYF	TGTGCCAGCAGAACCCCGGACAGGAGACCCTACGAGCAGTACTTC
TRBV20-1	TRBJ1-1	.	.	CSARDRQANTEAFF	TGCAGTGCTAGAGATAGACAGGCAAACACTGAAGCTTTCTTT
TRBV5-1	TRBJ2-7	.	.	CASSSPTGTLGYEQYF	TGCGCCAGCAGCTCACCTACAGGGACGCTAGGATACGAGCAGTACTTC
TRBV10-3	TRBJ2-1	.	TRBD1	CAIKALGQGASEQFF	TGTGCCATCAAAGCCTTGGGACAGGGGGCAAGTGAGCAGTTCTTC
TRBV5-1	TRBJ2-7	.	.	CASSGEAWQDAYEQYF	TGCGCCAGCAGCGGGGAGGCTTGGCAGGATGCCTACGAGCAGTACTTC
TRBV28	TRBJ1-2	.	.	CASSLPAMEYGYTF	TGTGCCAGCAGTTTACCCGCGATGGAGTATGGCTACACCTTC
TRBV9	TRBJ1-2	few	.	CASSERTARHGYTF	TGTGCCAGCAGCGAAAGGACAGCCAGGCATGGCTACACCTTC
TRBV3-1	TRBJ1-2	.	.	CASSQGAANYGYTF	TGTGCCAGCAGCCAAGGGGCGGCCAACTATGGCTACACCTTC
TRBV29-1	TRBJ1-2	few	.	CSVEGLPGAAGGYGYTF	TGCAGCGTTGAAGGTCTGCCCGGGGCCGCCGGAGGGTATGGCTACACCTTC
TRBV5-1	TRBJ2-1	few	TRBD2	CASSYYSGRSSYNEQFF	TGCGCCAGCAGCTATTATAGCGGGAGAAGCTCCTACAATGAGCAGTTCTTC
TRBV10-2	TRBJ2-3	.	.	CAIEAPPGDTQYF	TGCGCCATCGAGGCCCCGCCCGGGGATACGCAGTATTTT
TRBV20-1	TRBJ2-3	.	.	CSARDGRRPETDTQYF	TGCAGTGCTAGAGATGGGCGCAGGCCCGAGACGGATACGCAGTATTTT
TRBV3-1	TRBJ1-1	.	.	CASSQAGARGTEAFF	TGTGCCAGCAGCCAAGCAGGGGCTCGCGGCACTGAAGCTTTCTTT
TRBV28	TRBJ2-7	.	TRBD1	CASSPGRGQGLDEQYF	TGTGCCAGCTCCCCGGGCCGGGGACAGGGCTTAGACGAGCAGTACTTC
TRBV5-6	TRBJ2-3	.	TRBD1	CASSSGQGGITDTQYF	TGTGCCAGCAGCTCCGGACAGGGGGGGATCACAGATACGCAGTATTTT
TRBV6-2/TRBV6-3	TRBJ2-7	.	.	CASSYSNEQYF	TGTGCCAGCAGTTATAGTAACGAGCAGTACTTC
TRBV11-1	TRBJ1-2	.	.	CASSAGRVYGYTF	TGTGCCAGCAGCGCCGGGCGGGTCTATGGCTACACCTTC
TRBV5-6	TRBJ2-7	few	.	CASSLLTTGISSYEQYF	TGTGCCAGCAGCCTCTTGACGACAGGCATCTCCTCCTACGAGCAGTACTTC
TRBV10-2	TRBJ1-2	few	.	CASSERRGAGYGYTF	TGCGCCAGCAGTGAGCGCAGAGGGGCAGGGTATGGCTACACCTTC
TRBV28	TRBJ1-1	.	.	CASSLHVRTEAFF	TGTGCCAGCAGTCTACACGTACGCACTGAAGCTTTCTTT
TRBV13	TRBJ2-5	few	TRBD2	CASSLRTRPQETQYF	TGTGCCAGCAGCCTACGGACTAGGCCACAAGAGACCCAGTACTTC
TRBV2	TRBJ2-1	.	.	CASSGDERERNEQFF	TGTGCCAGCAGTGGAGATGAGAGGGAGCGAAACGAGCAGTTCTTC
TRBV4-3	TRBJ1-6	.	.	CASSQDAAPGNSPLHF	TGCGCCAGCAGCCAAGATGCAGCTCCGGGGAATTCACCCCTCCACTTT
TRBV12-3/TRBV12-4	TRBJ2-2	.	.	CASTIDWNTGELFF	TGTGCCAGCACCATTGACTGGAACACCGGGGAGCTGTTTTTT
TRBV2	TRBJ2-1	.	TRBD1	CASSVGTGGTYNEQFF	TGTGCCAGCAGTGTCGGGACAGGGGGGACCTACAATGAGCAGTTCTTC
TRBV29-1	TRBJ1-2	.	.	CSGQWGNYGYTF	TGCAGCGGTCAATGGGGGAACTATGGCTACACCTTC
TRBV3-1	TRBJ2-1	.	TRBD2	CASSPHASGRSDNEQFF	TGTGCCAGCAGCCCGCATGCTAGCGGGAGGAGCGACAATGAGCAGTTCTTC
TRBV28	TRBJ2-7	.	.	CASSPKRSYEQYF	TGTGCCAGCAGTCCCAAGCGCTCCTACGAGCAGTACTTC
TRBV28	TRBJ1-4	many	TRBD1	CASSSPGQGASNEKLFF	TGTGCCAGCAGTTCCCCGGGACAGGGGGCCTCTAATGAAAAACTGTTTTTT
TRBV6-5	TRBJ2-7	few	.	CASSYDGPNAYEQYF	TGTGCCAGCAGTTACGACGGGCCCAATGCCTACGAGCAGTACTTC
TRBV30	TRBJ1-1	.	TRBD1	CAWSVLTGGAFF	TGTGCCTGGAGTGTACTTACAGGGGGAGCTTTCTTT
TRBV7-4	TRBJ1-4	.	TRBD1	CASSSRTGATNEKRFF	TGTGCCAGCAGCTCCCGGACAGGGGCAACTAATGAAAAACGGTTTTTT
TRBV6-6	TRBJ2-7	few	.	CASSPHQGKDYEQYF	TGTGCCAGCAGCCCCCATCAGGGAAAGGACTACGAGCAGTACTTC
TRBV10-2	TRBJ1-1	.	.	CASSESGMNTEAFF	TGCGCCAGCAGTGAGTCAGGGATGAACACTGAAGCTTTCTTT
TRBV28	TRBJ2-1	.	TRBD1	CATIKGGQGKNEQFF	TGTGCAACAATTAAAGGCGGACAGGGAAAAAATGAGCAGTTCTTC
TRBV5-1	TRBJ2-7	once	TRBD1	CASSLGQGSFYEQYF	TGCGCCAGCAGCTTGGGACAGGGGAGTTTTTACGAGCAGTACTTC
TRBV13	TRBJ2-1	.	.	CASSFLGEEFF	TGTGCCAGCAGCTTTCTCGGGGAAGAGTTCTTC
TRBV2	TRBJ1-5	few	.	CASSEAPQPQHF	TGTGCCAGCAGTGAAGCGCCTCAGCCCCAGCATTTT
TRBV7-3	TRBJ1-1	.	TRBD1	CASSTQGQQNTEAFF	TGTGCCAGCAGCACGCAGGGACAGCAGAACACTGAAGCTTTCTTT
TRBV24-1	TRBJ1-2	.	TRBD1	CATSDSSGQGAYGYTF	TGTGCCACCAGTGATTCAAGCGGACAGGGGGCCTATGGCTACACCTTC
TRBV7-9	TRBJ2-1	few	.	CASSPMDSNEQFF	TGTGCCAGCAGCCCGATGGACTCTAATGAGCAGTTCTTC
TRBV12-3/TRBV12-4	TRBJ1-4	.	.	CASSLGYNEKLFF	TGTGCCAGCAGTTTGGGGTATAATGAAAAACTGTTTTTT
TRBV7-2	TRBJ1-5	few	.	CASSELGGNQPQHF	TGTGCCAGCAGCGAATTAGGGGGGAATCAGCCCCAGCATTTT
TRBV11-2	TRBJ1-1	.	.	CASSLVAPPGTEAFF	TGTGCCAGCAGCTTAGTAGCCCCGCCCGGGACTGAAGCTTTCTTT
TRBV3-1	TRBJ2-7	.	TRBD2	CASSSGGVEQYF	TGTGCCAGCAGCTCGGGGGGGGTCGAGCAGTACTTC
TRBV20-1	TRBJ1-1	.	.	CSESGWNTEAFF	TGCAGTGAAAGCGGATGGAACACTGAAGCTTTCTTT